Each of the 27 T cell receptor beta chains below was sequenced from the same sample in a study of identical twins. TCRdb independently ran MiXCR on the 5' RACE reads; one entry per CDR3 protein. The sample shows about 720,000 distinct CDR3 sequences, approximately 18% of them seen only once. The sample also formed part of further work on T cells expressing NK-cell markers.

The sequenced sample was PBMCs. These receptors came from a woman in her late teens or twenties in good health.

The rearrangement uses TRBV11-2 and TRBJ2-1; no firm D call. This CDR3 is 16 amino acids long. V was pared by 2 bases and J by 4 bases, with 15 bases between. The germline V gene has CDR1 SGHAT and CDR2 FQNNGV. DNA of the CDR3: TGTGCCAGCAGCTTAATGTTGGTAGTAGGGTACAATGAGCAGTTCTTC. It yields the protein CASSLMLVVGYNEQFF.

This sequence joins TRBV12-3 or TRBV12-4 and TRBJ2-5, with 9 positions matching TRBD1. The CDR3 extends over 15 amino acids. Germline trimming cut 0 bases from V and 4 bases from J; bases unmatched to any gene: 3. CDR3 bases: TGTGCCAGCAGTTTAGCGGACAGGGGAGCAGAGACCCAGTACTTC. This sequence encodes CASSLADRGAETQYF.

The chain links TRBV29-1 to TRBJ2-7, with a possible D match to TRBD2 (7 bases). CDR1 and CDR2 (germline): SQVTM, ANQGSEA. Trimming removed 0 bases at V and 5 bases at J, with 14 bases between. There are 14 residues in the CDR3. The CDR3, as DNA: TGCAGCGTTGAAGATCACAGGGAGGGCAACGAGCAGTACTTC. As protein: CSVEDHREGNEQYF.

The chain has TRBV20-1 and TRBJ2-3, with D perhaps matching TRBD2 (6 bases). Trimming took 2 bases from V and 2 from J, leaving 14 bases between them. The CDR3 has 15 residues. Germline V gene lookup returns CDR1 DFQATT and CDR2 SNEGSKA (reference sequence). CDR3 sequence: CSARLARAATDTQYF. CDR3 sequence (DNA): TGCAGTGCTAGACTAGCGAGGGCGGCCACAGATACGCAGTATTTT.

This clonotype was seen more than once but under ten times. The CDR3 DNA reads as TGTGCCAGCAGCTTGGCCCCGGGGGCGGGCACAGATACGCAGTATTTT. Encoded protein: CASSLAPGAGTDTQYF. V is TRBV5-6 and J is TRBJ2-3; either TRBD1 or TRBD2 may supply D (6 bases each). From germline, CDR1 is SGHDT and CDR2 YYEEEE. There are 16 residues in the CDR3. V lost 0 bases and J 1 base, leaving 12 bases between the germline ends.

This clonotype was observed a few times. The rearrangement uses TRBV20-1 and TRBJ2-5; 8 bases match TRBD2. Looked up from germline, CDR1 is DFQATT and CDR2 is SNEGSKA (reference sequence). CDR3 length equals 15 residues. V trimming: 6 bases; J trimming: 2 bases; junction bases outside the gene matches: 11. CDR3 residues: CSAEPGLVQQETQYF. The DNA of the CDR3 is TGCAGTGCGGAGCCGGGACTAGTCCAACAAGAGACCCAGTACTTC.

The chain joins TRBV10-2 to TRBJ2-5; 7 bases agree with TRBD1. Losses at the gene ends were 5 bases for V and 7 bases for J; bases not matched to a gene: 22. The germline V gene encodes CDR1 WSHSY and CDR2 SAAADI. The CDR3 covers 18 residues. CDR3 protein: CASSRTGQAGYKLGTQYF. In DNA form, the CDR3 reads TGCGCCAGCAGTCGCACCGGACAGGCCGGATATAAGTTGGGGACCCAGTACTTC.

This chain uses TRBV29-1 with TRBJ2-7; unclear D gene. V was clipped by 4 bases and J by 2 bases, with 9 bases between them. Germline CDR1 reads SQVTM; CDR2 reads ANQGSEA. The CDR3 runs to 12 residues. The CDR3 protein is CSVGAVAYEQYF. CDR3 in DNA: TGCAGCGTTGGGGCAGTTGCCTACGAGCAGTACTTC.

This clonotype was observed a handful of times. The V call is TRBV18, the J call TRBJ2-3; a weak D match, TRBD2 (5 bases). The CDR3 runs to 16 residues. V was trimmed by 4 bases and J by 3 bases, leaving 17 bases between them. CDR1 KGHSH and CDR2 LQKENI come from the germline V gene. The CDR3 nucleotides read TGTGCCAGCTCACAAAATGCGTTGAGCGGAACAGATACGCAGTATTTT. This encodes CASSQNALSGTDTQYF. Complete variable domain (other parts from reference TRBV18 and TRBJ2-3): NAGVMQNPRHLVRRRGQEARLRCSPMKGHSHVYWYRQLPEEGLKFMVYLQKENIIDESGMPKERFSAEFPKEGPSILRIQQVVRGDSAAYFCASSQNALSGTDTQYFGPGTRLTVL.

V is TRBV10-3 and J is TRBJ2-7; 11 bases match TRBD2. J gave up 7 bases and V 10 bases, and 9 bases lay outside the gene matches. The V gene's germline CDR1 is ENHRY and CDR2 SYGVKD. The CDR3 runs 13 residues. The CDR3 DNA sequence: TGTGCCACCCTAGGGACTAGCGGAGGGGAGCAGTACTTC. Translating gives CATLGTSGGEQYF.

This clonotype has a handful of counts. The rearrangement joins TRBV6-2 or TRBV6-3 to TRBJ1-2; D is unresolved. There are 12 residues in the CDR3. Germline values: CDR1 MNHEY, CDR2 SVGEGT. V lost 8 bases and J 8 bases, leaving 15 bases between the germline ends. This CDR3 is CASSNSLRGYTF. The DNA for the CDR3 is TGTGCCAGCTCGAACTCGTTACGCGGCTACACCTTC.

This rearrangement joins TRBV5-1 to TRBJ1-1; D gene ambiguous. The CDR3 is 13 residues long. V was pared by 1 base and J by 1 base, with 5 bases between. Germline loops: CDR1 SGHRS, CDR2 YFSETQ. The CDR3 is CASSLPQNTEAFF. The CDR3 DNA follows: TGCGCCAGCAGCTTGCCCCAGAACACTGAAGCTTTCTTT.

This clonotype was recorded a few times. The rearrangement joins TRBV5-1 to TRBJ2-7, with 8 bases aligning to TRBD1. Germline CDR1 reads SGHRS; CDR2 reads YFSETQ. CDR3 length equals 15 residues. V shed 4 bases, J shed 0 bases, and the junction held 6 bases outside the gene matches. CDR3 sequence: CASSHVGQGSYEQYF. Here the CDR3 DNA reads TGCGCCAGCAGCCACGTCGGACAGGGCTCCTACGAGCAGTACTTC.

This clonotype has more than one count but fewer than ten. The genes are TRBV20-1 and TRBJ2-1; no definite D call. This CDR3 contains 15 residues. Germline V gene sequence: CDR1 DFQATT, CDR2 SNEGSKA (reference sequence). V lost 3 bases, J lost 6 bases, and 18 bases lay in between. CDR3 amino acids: CSASSLNRKINEQFF. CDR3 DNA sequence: TGCAGTGCTAGCTCCTTAAATAGGAAAATCAATGAGCAGTTCTTC.

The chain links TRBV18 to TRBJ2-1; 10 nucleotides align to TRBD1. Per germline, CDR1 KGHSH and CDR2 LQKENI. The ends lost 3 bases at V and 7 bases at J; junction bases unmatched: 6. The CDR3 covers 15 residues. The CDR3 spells CASSPTGGLGNEQFF. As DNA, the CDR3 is TGTGCCAGCTCACCGACAGGGGGCCTTGGGAATGAGCAGTTCTTC.

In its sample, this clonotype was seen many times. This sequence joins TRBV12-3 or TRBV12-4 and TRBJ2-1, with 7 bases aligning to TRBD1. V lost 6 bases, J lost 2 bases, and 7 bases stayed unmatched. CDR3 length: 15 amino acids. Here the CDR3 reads CASSPRQGPYNEQFF. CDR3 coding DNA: TGTGCCAGCAGCCCTCGACAGGGCCCCTACAATGAGCAGTTCTTC.

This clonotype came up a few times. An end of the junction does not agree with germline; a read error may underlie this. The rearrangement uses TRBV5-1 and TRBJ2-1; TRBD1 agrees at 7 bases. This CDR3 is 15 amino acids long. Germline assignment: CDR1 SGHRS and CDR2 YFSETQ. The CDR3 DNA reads TGTGCCAGCAGCTTCTCAGGGGGTTCCTACAATGAGCAGTTCTTC. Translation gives CASSFSGGSYNEQFF.

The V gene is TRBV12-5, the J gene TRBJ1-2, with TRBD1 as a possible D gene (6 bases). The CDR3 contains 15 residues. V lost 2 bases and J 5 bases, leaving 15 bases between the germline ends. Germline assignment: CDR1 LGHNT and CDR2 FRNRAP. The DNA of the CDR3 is TGTGCTAGTGGTTTGTCAGTAGGACAGCTGTATGGCTACACCTTC. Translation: CASGLSVGQLYGYTF.

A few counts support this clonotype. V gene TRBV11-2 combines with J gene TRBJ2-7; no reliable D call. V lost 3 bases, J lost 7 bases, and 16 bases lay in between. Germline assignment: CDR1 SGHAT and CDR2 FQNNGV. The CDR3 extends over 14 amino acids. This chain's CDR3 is CASSLDHGAREQYF. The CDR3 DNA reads TGTGCCAGCAGCTTGGACCACGGTGCTCGTGAGCAGTACTTC.

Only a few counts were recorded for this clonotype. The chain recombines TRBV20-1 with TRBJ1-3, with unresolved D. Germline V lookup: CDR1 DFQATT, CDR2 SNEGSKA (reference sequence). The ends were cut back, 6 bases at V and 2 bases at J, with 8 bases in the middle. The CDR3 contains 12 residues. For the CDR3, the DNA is TGCAGTGCGCAGACCGCTGGAAACACCATATATTTT. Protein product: CSAQTAGNTIYF.

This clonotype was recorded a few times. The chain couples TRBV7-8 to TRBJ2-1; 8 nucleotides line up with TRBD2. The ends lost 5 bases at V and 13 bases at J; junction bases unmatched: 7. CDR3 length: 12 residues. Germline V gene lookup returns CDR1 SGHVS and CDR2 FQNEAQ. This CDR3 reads CASSTDLAGQFF. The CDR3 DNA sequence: TGTGCCAGCAGCACGGACCTAGCGGGCCAGTTCTTC. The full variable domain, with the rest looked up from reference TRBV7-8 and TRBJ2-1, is GAGVSQSPRYKVAKRGQDVALRCDPISGHVSLFWYQQALGQGPEFLTYFQNEAQLDKSGLPSDRFFAERPEGSVSTLKIQRTQQEDSAVYLCASSTDLAGQFFGPGTRLTVL.

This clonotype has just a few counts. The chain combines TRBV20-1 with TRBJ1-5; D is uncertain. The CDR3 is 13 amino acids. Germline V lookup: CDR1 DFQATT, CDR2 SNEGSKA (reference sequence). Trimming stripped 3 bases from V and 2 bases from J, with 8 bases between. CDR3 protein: CSASWIRNQPQHF. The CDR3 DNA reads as TGCAGTGCTAGTTGGATACGCAATCAGCCCCAGCATTTT.

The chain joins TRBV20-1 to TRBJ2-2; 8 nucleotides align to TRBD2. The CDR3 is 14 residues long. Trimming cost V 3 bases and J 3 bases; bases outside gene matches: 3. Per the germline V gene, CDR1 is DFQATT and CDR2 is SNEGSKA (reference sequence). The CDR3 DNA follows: TGCAGTGCTAGGGGGACTAGTGACACCGGGGAGCTGTTTTTT. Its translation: CSARGTSDTGELFF.

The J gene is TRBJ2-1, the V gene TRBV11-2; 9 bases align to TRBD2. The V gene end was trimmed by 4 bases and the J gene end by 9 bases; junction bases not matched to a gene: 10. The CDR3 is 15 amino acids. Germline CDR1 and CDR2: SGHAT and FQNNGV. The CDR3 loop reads CASSSGGGGAVEQFF. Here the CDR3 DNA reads TGTGCCAGCAGCTCCGGCGGCGGGGGGGCCGTTGAGCAGTTCTTC. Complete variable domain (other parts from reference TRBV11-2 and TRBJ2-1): EAGVAQSPRYKIIEKRQSVAFWCNPISGHATLYWYQQILGQGPKLLIQFQNNGVVDDSQLPKDRFSAERLKGVDSTLKIQPAKLEDSAVYLCASSSGGGGAVEQFFGPGTRLTVL.

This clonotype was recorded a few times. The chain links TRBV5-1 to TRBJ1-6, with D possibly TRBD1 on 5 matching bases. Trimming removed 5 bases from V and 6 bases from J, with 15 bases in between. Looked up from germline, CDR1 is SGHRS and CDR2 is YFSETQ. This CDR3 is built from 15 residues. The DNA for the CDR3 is TGCGCCAGCAGTTTCAACGACAGAGCTAATTCACCCCTCCACTTT. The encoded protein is CASSFNDRANSPLHF.

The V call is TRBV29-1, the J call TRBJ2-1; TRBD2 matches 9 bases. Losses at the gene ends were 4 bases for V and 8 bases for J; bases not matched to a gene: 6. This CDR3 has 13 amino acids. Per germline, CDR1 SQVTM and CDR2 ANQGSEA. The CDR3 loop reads CSVGLAGSHEQFF. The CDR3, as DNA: TGCAGCGTTGGCCTAGCGGGATCTCATGAGCAGTTCTTC.

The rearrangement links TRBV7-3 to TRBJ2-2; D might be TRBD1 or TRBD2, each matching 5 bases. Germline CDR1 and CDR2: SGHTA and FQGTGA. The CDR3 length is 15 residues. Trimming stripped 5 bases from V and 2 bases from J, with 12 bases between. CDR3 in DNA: TGTGCCAGCAGCACAAGGGACCATAACACCGGGGAGCTGTTTTTT. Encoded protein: CASSTRDHNTGELFF. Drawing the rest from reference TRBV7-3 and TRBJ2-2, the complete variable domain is GAGVSQTPSNKVTEKGKYVELRCDPISGHTALYWYRQSLGQGPEFLIYFQGTGAADDSGLPNDRFFAVRPEGSVSTLKIQRTERGDSAVYLCASSTRDHNTGELFFGEGSRLTVL.